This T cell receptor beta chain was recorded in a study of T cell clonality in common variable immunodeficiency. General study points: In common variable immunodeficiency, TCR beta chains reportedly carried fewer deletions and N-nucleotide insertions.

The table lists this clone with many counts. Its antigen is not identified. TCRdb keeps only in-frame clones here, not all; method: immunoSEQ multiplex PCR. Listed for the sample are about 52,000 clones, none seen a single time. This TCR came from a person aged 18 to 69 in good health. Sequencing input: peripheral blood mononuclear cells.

CDR3 DNA, as far as it was read: TGTGCCAGTAGGGTCCCCGCCGGCTATGGC. Its protein product is CASRVPAGYG. The complete CDR3 sequence is CASRVPAGYGYTF. V is TRBV19 and J is TRBJ1-2; D gene unclear. The read comes to an end 3 residues before the CDR3 does, leaving the germline J gene to fill in the end. V was trimmed by 6 bases and J by 4 bases, leaving 12 bases between them. Germline V lookup: CDR1 LNHDA, CDR2 SQIVND (reference sequence). CDR3 size: 13 residues.